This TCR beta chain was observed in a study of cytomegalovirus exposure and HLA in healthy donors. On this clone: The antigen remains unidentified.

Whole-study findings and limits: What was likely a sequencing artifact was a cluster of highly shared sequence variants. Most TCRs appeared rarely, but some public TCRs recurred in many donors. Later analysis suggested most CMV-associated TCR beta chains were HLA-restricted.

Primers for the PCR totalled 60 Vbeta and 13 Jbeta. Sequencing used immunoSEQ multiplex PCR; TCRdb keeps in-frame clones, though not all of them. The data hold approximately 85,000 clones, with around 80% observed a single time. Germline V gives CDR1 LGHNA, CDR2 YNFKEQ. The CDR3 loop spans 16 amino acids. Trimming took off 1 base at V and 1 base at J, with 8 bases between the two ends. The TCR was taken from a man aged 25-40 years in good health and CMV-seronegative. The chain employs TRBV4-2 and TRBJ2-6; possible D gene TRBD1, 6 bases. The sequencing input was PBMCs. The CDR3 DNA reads TGTGCCAGCAGCCAAGCAGGGGTTTCTGGGGCCAACGTCCTGACTTTC. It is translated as CASSQAGVSGANVLTF.